The 8 T cell receptor beta chains below come from one sample, sequenced in a study of blood T cells in healthy people across ages (dated by TCRdb to between 2014 and 2016). Receptors were amplified or captured by 5' RACE. The sequencer was an Illumina HiSeq 2500. A second 7 to 11 cycle PCR used a sample-barcoded 5' primer and a J-beta primer mix. TCRdb took the public reads, trimmed them with fastp at Q25, ran MiXCR for clone calling and kept in-frame beta chains. Entries are consolidated by CDR3 protein sequence, retaining the most common genes and DNA. The sample includes hundreds of thousands of distinct CDR3 sequences, with roughly 30% observed a single time. Together, the top ten hold 15% to 17% of the sample. The sample consisted of blood. The receptors stem from an elderly woman in good health. Donor details come from another sample of the same person, matched by shared clones.

The chain combines TRBV5-1 with TRBJ2-1, with 9 bases that match TRBD1. Gene TRBJ2-7 matches the end of the DNA better, so the J call may be wrong. CDR3 size: 13 residues. CDR1 SGHRS and CDR2 YFSETQ come from the germline V gene. CDR3 coding DNA: TGCGCCTGCAATCCGGGACAGGGCTACGAGCAGTACTTC. It yields the protein CACNPGQGYEQYF.

Concerning this clonotype itself: A single base separates this from a much larger clone, so it may be a read error. This rearrangement joins TRBV15 to TRBJ2-3, with 7 bases matching TRBD1. The CDR3 has 16 residues. CDR1 is LNHNV, CDR2 YYDKDF, per germline (reference sequence). The CDR3 region is CATSRASGGRPDAQYF. The DNA of the CDR3 is TGTGCCACCAGCCGGGCATCAGGGGGTAGGCCAGATGCGCAGTATTTT.

The table lists this clonotype with many counts. V gene TRBV12-2 combines with J gene TRBJ2-7; no check of the table's D call, TRBD1, against the DNA was made. TRBV12-2 is an annotated pseudogene. CDR3 size: 14 residues. CDR3 protein: CASRLASRVYEQYF. In nucleotides, the CDR3 is TGTGCAAGTCGCTTAGCTAGCCGGGTTTACGAGCAGTACTTC.

This clonotype was seen more than once but under ten times. The J gene is TRBJ1-1, the V gene TRBV30, with D possibly matching TRBD1 (5 bases). This CDR3 region has 12 residues. Trimming left V 2 bases short and J 11 bases short, with 15 bases between. Germline-derived CDR1 and CDR2 are GTSNPN and SVGIG (reference sequence). The CDR3 here is CAWSLGTGPAFF. CDR3 in DNA: TGTGCCTGGAGTCTAGGAACAGGTCCGGCTTTCTTT.

The table lists this clonotype with a few counts. This chain joins TRBV2 and TRBJ1-5, with TRBD1 matching over 7 bases. The CDR3 consists of 14 residues. Per germline, CDR1 SNHLY and CDR2 FYNNEI. V was clipped by 5 bases and J by 6 bases; unmatched bases: 7. CDR3 bases: TGTGCCAGCAGTTCCCGGACAGGTTTTCAGCCCCAGCATTTT. Translating it yields CASSSRTGFQPQHF. Complete variable domain (other parts from reference TRBV2 and TRBJ1-5): EPEVTQTPSHQVTQMGQEVILRCVPISNHLYFYWYRQILGQKVEFLVSFYNNEISEKSEIFDDQFSVERPDGSNFTLKIRSTKLEDSAMYFCASSSRTGFQPQHFGDGTRLSIL.

The V gene is TRBV7-9, the J gene TRBJ1-4; no clear D gene. CDR1 and CDR2 (germline): SEHNR, FQNEAQ (reference sequence). V was clipped by 5 bases and J by 8 bases, with 21 bases between them. The CDR3 totals 16 residues. The CDR3 sequence is CASSLRAGPLVEKLFF. CDR3 DNA: TGTGCCAGCAGCCTCCGGGCCGGGCCTCTGGTGGAAAAACTGTTTTTT. Using reference TRBV7-9 and TRBJ1-4 for the parts outside the CDR3, the full variable domain is DTGVSQNPRHKITKRGQNVTFRCDPISEHNRLYWYRQTLGQGPEFLTYFQNEAQLEKSRLLSDRFSAERPKGSFSTLEIQRTEQGDSAMYLCASSLRAGPLVEKLFFGSGTQLSVL.

This chain joins TRBV6-1 and TRBJ2-3; 9 nucleotides align to TRBD1. This CDR3 contains 16 residues. Germline trimming cut 3 bases from V and 8 bases from J; bases unmatched to any gene: 12. Germline V lookup: CDR1 MNHNS, CDR2 SASEGT. Written as DNA, the CDR3 is TGTGCCAGCAGTGAGTCACAGGGGGCCGGTACGTTTACGCAGTATTTT. Translation: CASSESQGAGTFTQYF.

Notes on this clonotype: A read error may be the cause here, since a much bigger clone is one base away. The chain links TRBV6-2 or TRBV6-3 to TRBJ1-5; tentative D call: TRBD1 (5 bases). This CDR3 has 14 residues. Germline CDR1 MNHEY, CDR2 SVGEGT. In DNA form, the CDR3 reads TGTGCCAGCAGTTATCTGGGACCCAATCAGTCCCAGCATTTT. Amino acid sequence: CASSYLGPNQSQHF.